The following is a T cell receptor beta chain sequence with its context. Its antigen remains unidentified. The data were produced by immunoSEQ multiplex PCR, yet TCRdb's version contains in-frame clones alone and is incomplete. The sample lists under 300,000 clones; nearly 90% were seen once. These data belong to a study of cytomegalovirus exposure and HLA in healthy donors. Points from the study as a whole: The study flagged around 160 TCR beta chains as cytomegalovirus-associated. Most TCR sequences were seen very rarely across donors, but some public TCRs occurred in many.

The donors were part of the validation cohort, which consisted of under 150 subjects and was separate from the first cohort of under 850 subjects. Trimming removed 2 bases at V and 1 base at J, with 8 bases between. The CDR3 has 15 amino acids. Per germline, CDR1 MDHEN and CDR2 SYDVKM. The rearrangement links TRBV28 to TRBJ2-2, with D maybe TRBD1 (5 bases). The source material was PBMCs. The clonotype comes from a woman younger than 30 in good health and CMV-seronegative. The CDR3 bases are TGTGCCAGCAGTTTAATTGGACAGAACACCGGGGAGCTGTTTTTT. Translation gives CASSLIGQNTGELFF. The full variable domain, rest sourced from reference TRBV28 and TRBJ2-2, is DVKVTQSSRYLVKRTGEKVFLECVQDMDHENMFWYRQDPGLGLRLIYFSYDVKMKEKGDIPEGYSVSREKKERFSLILESASTNQTSMYLCASSLIGQNTGELFFGEGSRLTVL.